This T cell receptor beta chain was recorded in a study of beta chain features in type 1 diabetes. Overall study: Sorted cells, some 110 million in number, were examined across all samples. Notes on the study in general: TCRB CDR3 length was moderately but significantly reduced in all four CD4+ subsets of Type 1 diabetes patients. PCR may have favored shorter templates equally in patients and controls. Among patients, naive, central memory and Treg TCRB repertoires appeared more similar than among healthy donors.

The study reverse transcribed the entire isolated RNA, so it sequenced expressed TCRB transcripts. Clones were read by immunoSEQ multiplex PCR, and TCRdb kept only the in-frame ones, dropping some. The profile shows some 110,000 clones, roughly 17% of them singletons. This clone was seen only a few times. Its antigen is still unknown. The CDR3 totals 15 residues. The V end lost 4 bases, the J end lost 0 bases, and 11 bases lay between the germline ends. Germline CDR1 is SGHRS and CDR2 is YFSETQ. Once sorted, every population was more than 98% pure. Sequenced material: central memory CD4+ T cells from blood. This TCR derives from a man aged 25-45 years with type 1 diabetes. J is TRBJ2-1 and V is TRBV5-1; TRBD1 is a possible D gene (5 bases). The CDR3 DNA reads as TGCGCCAGCAGCGCCGCAGGGTACTCCTACAATGAGCAGTTCTTC. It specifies CASSAAGYSYNEQFF.